These 10 T cell receptor beta chains were sequenced from one sample in a study of T cell responses to AZD1222 COVID-19 vaccine. This table comes from immunoSEQ multiplex PCR, and its TCRdb copy is limited to in-frame clones, with some not included. The sample records 150,000 to 200,000 clones, about nine tenths being singletons. Material: peripheral blood, obtained 28 days after the second AZD1222 dose. The receptors were gathered from an adult who received the AZD1222 COVID-19 vaccine.

This clone was counted once. This chain joins TRBV5-4 and TRBJ1-2, with TRBD1 as a possible D gene (6 bases). The CDR3 runs 14 residues. Per germline, CDR1 SGHNT and CDR2 YYREEE (reference sequence). The V end lost 4 bases, the J end lost 2 bases, and 12 bases lay between the germline ends. The CDR3 region is CASSPRQGNYGYTF. The CDR3 region has the DNA TGTGCCAGCAGCCCCCGTCAGGGGAACTATGGCTACACCTTC.

The gene calls are TRBV3-1 (or the pseudogene TRBV3-2) and TRBJ1-6; D uncertain. Deletions cut 3 bases from V and 9 bases from J, with 24 bases between. CDR3 length: 18 residues. Germline-derived CDR1 and CDR2 are LGHDT and YNNKEL (reference sequence). Written as DNA, the CDR3 is TGTGCCAGCAGCCATGCTTACCCCTACGGTGTCCCGGGTTCACCCCTCCACTTT. It is translated as CASSHAYPYGVPGSPLHF.

The chain's CDR3 is CASSQGTSGSEQYF. In nucleotides, the CDR3 is TGTGCCAGCAGCCAAGGGACTAGCGGGAGTGAACAGTACTTC. The chain joins TRBV14 to TRBJ2-7; 13 bases are shared with TRBD2. The CDR3 has 14 residues. The V and J ends lost 1 base and 10 bases, in that order; junction bases with no gene match: 4. Germline V gene data show CDR1 as SGHDN and CDR2 as FVKESK.

The V call is TRBV19, the J call TRBJ1-5; D is unresolved. Trimming removed 4 bases from V and 0 bases from J, with 13 bases in between. The V gene's germline CDR1 is LNHDA and CDR2 SQIVND (reference sequence). CDR3 length: 16 residues. CDR3 nucleotide sequence: TGTGCCAGTAGTAGACAAAGAAAGGGTAGCAATCAGCCCCAGCATTTT. It encodes CASSRQRKGSNQPQHF.

The rearrangement uses TRBV28 and TRBJ2-7; tentative D call: TRBD1 (5 bases). Germline lookup yields CDR1 MDHEN and CDR2 SYDVKM. V lost 2 bases and J lost 3, with 17 bases in between. CDR3 size: 16 residues. CDR3: CASSLRGRAGHYEQYF. The CDR3 DNA reads as TGTGCCAGCAGTTTAAGGGGCCGGGCAGGGCACTACGAGCAGTACTTC.

About this clone: Different DNA sequences within this sample yield the same CDR3. J is TRBJ1-5 and V is TRBV7-3; the D gene is possibly TRBD1 (6 bases). From germline, CDR1 is SGHTA and CDR2 FQGTGA. Trimming removed 2 bases from V and 6 bases from J, with 8 bases in between. There are 13 residues in the CDR3. Here the CDR3 DNA reads TGTGCCAGCAGCTTATTAGGGGGTCAGCCCCAGCATTTT. Translating gives CASSLLGGQPQHF. The variable domain in full, with the rest retrieved from reference TRBV7-3 and TRBJ1-5, is GAGVSQTPSNKVTEKGKYVELRCDPISGHTALYWYRQSLGQGPEFLIYFQGTGAADDSGLPNDRFFAVRPEGSVSTLKIQRTERGDSAVYLCASSLLGGQPQHFGDGTRLSIL.

The chain carries TRBV5-5 and TRBJ1-4; D call uncertain. V shed 0 bases and J shed 7 bases, with 10 bases lying between them. Germline CDR1 and CDR2: SGHKS and YYEKEE (reference sequence). There are 14 residues in the CDR3. The CDR3 sequence: CASSLVRASEKLFF. The CDR3 bases are TGTGCCAGCAGCTTGGTCCGAGCCAGTGAAAAACTGTTTTTT.

V usage is TRBV5-4 and J usage is TRBJ2-1; D is uncertain. The CDR3 is 14 amino acids. Germline CDR1 is SGHNT and CDR2 is YYREEE (reference sequence). V shed 2 bases and J shed 7 bases, with 13 bases lying between them. The CDR3 reads CASSFEDPGNEQFF. The CDR3 nucleotides are TGTGCCAGCAGCTTCGAGGATCCCGGGAATGAGCAGTTCTTC.

This clone was seen at least ten times. Other nucleotide sequences from this sample produce the same CDR3. The chain has TRBV14 and TRBJ1-1; D is unclear. Trimming pared 4 bases from V and 0 bases from J, leaving 6 bases between. The length of the CDR3 is 13 residues. Germline CDR1 SGHDN, CDR2 FVKESK. CDR3 coding DNA: TGTGCCAGCAGCCTCAGATTGAACACTGAAGCTTTCTTT. Translation gives CASSLRLNTEAFF.

The chain couples TRBV29-1 to TRBJ2-1; 9 nucleotides agree with TRBD2. V lost 6 bases, J lost 5 bases, and 5 bases stayed unmatched. CDR1 SQVTM and CDR2 ANQGSEA come from the germline V gene. CDR3 size: 13 residues. This CDR3 reads CSVNRLADNEQFF. Here the CDR3 DNA reads TGCAGCGTCAACAGACTAGCGGACAATGAGCAGTTCTTC.